This TCR beta chain was recovered during a study of blood T cell repertoires in COVID-19. Overall study context: T cells, B-cell-depleted T cells, or PBMCs supplied cDNA or gDNA.

Sequenced by immunoSEQ multiplex PCR; TCRdb stores in-frame clones only, minus some. The data hold approximately 120,000 clones, with approximately 87% observed a single time. The V gene lost 1 base and the J gene lost 8 bases, with 11 bases spanning the gap. The CDR3 has 13 amino acids. In germline, CDR1 is MNHEY, CDR2 SVGAGI. Material for sequencing was peripheral blood. This chain connects TRBV6-5 to TRBJ1-2; the D is unclear. The TCR was taken from a woman aged 45-65 years with acute or convalescent COVID-19. Here the CDR3 DNA reads TGTGCCAGCAGTTACTTAGGTCGGAGCGGCTACACCTTC. It is translated as CASSYLGRSGYTF.